This T cell receptor beta chain was recorded in a study of response to subunit inactivated influenza vaccine. With respect to this clonotype: Its antigen is as yet unknown.

Broader study findings: Only a handful of new T cells, the authors suggested, are recruited with each seasonal influenza vaccination.

Losses at the gene ends were 6 bases for V and 0 bases for J; bases not matched to a gene: 14. The CDR3 has 17 amino acids. Germline assignment: CDR1 SNHLY and CDR2 FYNNEI. TCRdb reprocessed the RT-PCR reads via MiXCR and lists one record per CDR3 protein. The table records approximately 170,000 distinct CDR3 sequences, about an eighth of them present only once. The data also belong to a second study, concerning T cells expressing NK-cell markers. From that paper: The cDNA for TCR beta came from 5'RACE template switching with UMIs. All TCR beta repertoires analysed originated from sorted CD3+CD56+NKG2C+, CD3+CD56+NKG2C- and CD3+CD56-NKG2C+ T cells. Whether expanded NKG2C+ T cell clones were HCMV-specific remained unclear.

The starting material was CD8+ T cells sorted from PBMCs, obtained 11 to 12 days after vaccination. The rearrangement uses TRBV2 and TRBJ2-7; TRBD2 aligns across 7 bases. This clonotype was obtained from a man aged 45-65 years who received an inactivated influenza vaccine. CDR3 sequence (DNA): TGTGCCAGCAGCGTTCATCGGGGGGAGGGAAGCTCCTACGAGCAGTACTTC. Residues: CASSVHRGEGSSYEQYF.